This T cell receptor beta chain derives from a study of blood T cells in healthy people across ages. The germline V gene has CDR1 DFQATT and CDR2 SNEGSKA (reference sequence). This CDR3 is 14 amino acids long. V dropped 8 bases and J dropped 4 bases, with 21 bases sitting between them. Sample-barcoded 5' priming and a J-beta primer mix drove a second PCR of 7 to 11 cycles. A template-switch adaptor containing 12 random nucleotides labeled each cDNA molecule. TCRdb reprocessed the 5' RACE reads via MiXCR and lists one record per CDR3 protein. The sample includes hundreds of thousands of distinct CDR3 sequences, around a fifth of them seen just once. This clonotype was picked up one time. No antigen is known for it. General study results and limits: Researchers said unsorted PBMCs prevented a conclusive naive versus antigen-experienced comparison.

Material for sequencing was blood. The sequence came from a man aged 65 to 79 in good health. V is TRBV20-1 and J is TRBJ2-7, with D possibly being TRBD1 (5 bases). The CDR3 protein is CSPRPSRVGYEQYF. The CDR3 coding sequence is TGCAGTCCCAGACCCTCCAGGGTGGGGTACGAGCAGTACTTC.